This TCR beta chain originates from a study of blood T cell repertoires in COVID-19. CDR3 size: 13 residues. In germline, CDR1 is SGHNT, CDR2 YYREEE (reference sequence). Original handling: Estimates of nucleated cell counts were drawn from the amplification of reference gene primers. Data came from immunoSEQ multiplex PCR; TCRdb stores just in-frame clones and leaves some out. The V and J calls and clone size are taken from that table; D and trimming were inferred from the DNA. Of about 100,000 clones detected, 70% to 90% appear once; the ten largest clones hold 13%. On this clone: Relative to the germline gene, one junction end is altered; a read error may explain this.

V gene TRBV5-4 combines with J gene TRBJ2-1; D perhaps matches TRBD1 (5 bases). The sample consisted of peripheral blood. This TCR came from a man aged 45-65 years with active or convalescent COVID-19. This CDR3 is CASRLDTHNEQFF. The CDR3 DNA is TGTGCCAGCAGGTTGGACACCCACAATGAGCAGTTCTTC.